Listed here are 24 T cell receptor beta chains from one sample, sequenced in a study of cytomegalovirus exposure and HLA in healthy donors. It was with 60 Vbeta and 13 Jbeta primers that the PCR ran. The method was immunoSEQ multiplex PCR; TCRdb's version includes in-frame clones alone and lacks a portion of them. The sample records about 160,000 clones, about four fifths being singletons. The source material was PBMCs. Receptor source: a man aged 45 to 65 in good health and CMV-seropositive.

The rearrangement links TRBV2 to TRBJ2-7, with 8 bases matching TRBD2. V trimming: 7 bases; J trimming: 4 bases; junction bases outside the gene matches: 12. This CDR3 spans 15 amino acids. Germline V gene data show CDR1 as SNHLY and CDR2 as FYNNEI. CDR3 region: CASTEGAGAFYEQYF. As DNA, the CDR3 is TGTGCCAGCACCGAAGGAGCGGGAGCCTTTTACGAGCAGTACTTC.

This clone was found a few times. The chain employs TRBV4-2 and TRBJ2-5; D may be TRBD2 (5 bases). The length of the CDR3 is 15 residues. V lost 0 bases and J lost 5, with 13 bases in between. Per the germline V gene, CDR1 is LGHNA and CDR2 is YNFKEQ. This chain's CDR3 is CASSQDLLARETQYF. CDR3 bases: TGTGCCAGCAGCCAAGATCTTTTAGCGCGTGAGACCCAGTACTTC.

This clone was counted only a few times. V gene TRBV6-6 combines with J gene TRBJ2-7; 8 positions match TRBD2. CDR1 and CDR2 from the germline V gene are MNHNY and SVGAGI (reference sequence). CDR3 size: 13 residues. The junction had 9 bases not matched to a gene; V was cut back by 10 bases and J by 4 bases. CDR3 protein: CATCSGKRYEQYF. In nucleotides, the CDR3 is TGTGCCACCTGTAGCGGGAAAAGGTACGAGCAGTACTTC.

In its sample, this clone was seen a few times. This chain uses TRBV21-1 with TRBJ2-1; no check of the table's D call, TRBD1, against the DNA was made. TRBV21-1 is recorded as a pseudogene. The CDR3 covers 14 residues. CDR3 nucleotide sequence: TGTGCCAGCAGCAGTAGGACAGCACGAAATGAGCAGTTCTTC. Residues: CASSSRTARNEQFF.

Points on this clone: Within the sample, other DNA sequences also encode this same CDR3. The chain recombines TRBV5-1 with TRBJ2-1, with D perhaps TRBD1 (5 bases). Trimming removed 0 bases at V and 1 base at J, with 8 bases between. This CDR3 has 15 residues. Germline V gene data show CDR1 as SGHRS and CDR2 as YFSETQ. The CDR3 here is CASSLEGESYNEQFF. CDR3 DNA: TGCGCCAGCAGCTTGGAAGGGGAATCCTACAATGAGCAGTTCTTC. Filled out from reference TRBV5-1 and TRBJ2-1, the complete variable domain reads KAGVTQTPRYLIKTRGQQVTLSCSPISGHRSVSWYQQTPGQGLQFLFEYFSETQRNKGNFPGRFSGRQFSNSRSEMNVSTLELGDSALYLCASSLEGESYNEQFFGPGTRLTVL.

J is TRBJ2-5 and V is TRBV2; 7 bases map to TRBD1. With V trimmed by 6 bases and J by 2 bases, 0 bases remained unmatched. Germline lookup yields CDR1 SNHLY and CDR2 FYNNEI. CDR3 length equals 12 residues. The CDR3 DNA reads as TGTGCCAGCAGGACAGGGCAAGAGACCCAGTACTTC. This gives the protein CASRTGQETQYF. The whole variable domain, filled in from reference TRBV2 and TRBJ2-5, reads EPEVTQTPSHQVTQMGQEVILRCVPISNHLYFYWYRQILGQKVEFLVSFYNNEISEKSEIFDDQFSVERPDGSNFTLKIRSTKLEDSAMYFCASRTGQETQYFGPGTRLLVL.

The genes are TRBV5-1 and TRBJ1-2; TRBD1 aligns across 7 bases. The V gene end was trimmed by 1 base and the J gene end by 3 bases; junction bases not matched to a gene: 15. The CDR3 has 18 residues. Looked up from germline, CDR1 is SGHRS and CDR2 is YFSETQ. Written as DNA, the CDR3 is TGCGCCAGCAGCTTGCGCCCCGAGGACAGGCGCGTCCACTATGGCTACACCTTC. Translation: CASSLRPEDRRVHYGYTF.

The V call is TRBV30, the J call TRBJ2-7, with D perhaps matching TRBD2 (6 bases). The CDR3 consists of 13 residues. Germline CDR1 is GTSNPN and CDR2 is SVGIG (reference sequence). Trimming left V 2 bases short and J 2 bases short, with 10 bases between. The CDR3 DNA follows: TGTGCCTGGAGTCCGGGACTGCCCTACGAGCAGTACTTC. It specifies CAWSPGLPYEQYF.

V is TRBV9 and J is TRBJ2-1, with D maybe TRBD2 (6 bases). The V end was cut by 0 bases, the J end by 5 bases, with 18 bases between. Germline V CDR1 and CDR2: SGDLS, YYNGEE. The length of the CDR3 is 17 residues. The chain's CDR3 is CASSVALTGVGNNEQFF. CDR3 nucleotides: TGTGCCAGCAGCGTAGCCCTTACGGGAGTAGGAAACAATGAGCAGTTCTTC. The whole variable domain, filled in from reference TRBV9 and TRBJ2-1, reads DSGVTQTPKHLITATGQRVTLRCSPRSGDLSVYWYQQSLDQGLQFLIQYYNGEERAKGNILERFSAQQFPDLHSELNLSSLELGDSALYFCASSVALTGVGNNEQFFGPGTRLTVL.

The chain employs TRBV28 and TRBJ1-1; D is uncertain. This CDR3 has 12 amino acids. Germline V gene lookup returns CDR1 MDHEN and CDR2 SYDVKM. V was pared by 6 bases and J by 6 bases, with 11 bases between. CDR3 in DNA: TGTGCCAGCAGCCCCCTCTACTCTGAAGCTTTCTTT. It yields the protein CASSPLYSEAFF.

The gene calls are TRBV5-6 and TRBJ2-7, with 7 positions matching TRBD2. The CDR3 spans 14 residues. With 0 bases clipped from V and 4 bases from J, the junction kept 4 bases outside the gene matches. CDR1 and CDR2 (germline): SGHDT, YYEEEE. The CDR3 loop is CASSLGLAEYEQYF. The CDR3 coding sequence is TGTGCCAGCAGCTTGGGGCTAGCGGAGTACGAGCAGTACTTC.

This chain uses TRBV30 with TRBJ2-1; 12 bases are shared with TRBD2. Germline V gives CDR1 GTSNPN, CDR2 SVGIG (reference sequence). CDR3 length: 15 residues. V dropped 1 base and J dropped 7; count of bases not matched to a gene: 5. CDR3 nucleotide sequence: TGTGCCTGGAGTGGTCTAGCGGGAGGGCTTAATGAGCAGTTCTTC. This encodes CAWSGLAGGLNEQFF.

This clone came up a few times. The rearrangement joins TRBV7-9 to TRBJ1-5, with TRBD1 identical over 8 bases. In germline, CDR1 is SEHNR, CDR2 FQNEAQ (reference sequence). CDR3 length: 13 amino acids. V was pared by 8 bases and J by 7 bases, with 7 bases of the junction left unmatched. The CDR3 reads CASRGQGLQPQHF. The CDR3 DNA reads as TGTGCCAGCCGAGGACAGGGCCTCCAGCCCCAGCATTTT.

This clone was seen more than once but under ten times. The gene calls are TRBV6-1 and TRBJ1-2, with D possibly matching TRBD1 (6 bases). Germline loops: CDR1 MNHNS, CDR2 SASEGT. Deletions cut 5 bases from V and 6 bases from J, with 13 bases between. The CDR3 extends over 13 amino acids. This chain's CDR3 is CASSQQGYNGYTF. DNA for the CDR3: TGTGCCAGCAGTCAACAGGGATACAATGGCTACACCTTC.

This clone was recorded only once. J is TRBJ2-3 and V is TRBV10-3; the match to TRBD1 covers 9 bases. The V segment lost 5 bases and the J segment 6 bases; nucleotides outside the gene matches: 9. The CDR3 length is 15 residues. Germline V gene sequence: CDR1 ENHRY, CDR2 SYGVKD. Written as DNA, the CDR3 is TGTGCCATCAGTACCTCGGGACAGGGTGCGGATACGCAGTATTTT. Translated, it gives CAISTSGQGADTQYF.

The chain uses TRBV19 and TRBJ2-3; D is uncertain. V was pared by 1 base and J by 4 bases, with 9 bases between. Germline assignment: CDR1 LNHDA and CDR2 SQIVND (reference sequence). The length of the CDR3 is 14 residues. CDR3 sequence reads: CASSIAAVADTQYF. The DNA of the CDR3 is TGTGCCAGTAGTATAGCGGCGGTGGCAGATACGCAGTATTTT.

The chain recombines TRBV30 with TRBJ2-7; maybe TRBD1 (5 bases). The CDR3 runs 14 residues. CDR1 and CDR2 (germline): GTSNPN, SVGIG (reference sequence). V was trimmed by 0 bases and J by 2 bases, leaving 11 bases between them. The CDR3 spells CAWSVIGAPYEQYF. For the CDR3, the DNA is TGTGCCTGGAGTGTAATAGGGGCCCCCTACGAGCAGTACTTC.

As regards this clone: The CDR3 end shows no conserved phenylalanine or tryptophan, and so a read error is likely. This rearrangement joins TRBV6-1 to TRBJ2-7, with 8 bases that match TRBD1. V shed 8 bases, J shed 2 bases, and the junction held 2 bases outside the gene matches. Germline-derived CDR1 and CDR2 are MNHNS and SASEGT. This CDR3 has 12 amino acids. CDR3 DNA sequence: TGTGCCAGCCTGACAGGGGCCTACGAGCAGTACCTC. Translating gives CASLTGAYEQYL.

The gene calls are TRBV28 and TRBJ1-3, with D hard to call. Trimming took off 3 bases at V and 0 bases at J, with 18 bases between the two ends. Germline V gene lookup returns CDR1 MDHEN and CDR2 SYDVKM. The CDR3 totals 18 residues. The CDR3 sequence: CASSLLRQTFYSGNTIYF. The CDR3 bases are TGTGCCAGCAGTTTGCTCCGACAAACCTTTTACTCTGGAAACACCATATATTTT.

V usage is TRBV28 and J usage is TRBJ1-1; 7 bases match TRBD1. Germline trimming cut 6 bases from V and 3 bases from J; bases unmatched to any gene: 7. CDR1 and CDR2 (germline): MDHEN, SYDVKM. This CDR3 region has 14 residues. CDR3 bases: TGTGCCAGCAGGCCTTACAGGGGATACACTGAAGCTTTCTTT. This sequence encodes CASRPYRGYTEAFF.

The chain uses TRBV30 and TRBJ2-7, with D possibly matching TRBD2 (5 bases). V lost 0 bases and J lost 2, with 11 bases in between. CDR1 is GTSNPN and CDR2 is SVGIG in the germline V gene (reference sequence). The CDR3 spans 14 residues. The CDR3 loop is CAWSVAVSPYEQYF. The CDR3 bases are TGTGCCTGGAGTGTAGCGGTCAGCCCCTACGAGCAGTACTTC.

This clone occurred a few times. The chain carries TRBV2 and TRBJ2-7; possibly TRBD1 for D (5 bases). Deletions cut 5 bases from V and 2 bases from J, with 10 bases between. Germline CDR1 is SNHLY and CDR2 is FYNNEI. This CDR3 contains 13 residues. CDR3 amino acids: CASSYRRTYEQYF. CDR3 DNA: TGTGCCAGCAGTTACAGGCGCACCTACGAGCAGTACTTC.

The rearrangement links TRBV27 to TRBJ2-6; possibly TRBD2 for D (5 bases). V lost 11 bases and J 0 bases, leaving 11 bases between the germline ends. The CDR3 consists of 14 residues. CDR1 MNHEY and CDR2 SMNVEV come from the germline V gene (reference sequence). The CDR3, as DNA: TGTGCCTCCCGTCGGGGCTCTGGGGCCAACGTCCTGACTTTC. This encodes CASRRGSGANVLTF.

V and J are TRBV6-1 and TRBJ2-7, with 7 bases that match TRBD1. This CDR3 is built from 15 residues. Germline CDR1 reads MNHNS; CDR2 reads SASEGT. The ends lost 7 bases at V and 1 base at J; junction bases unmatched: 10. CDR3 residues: CASTAPGQLSYEQYF. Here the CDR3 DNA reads TGTGCCAGCACCGCTCCGGGACAGCTTTCCTACGAGCAGTACTTC.